Detailed here is one T cell receptor beta chain. What it binds is unknown. TCRdb keeps only in-frame clones here, not all; method: immunoSEQ multiplex PCR. Of about 60,000 clones in the sample, 86% were seen once. The source of the sample is a study of T cell responses to AZD1222 COVID-19 vaccine. The CDR3 extends over 13 amino acids. The V and J ends lost 4 bases and 3 bases respectively, with 9 bases between them. Germline-derived CDR1 and CDR2 are KGHSH and LQKENI. Points from the study as a whole: Across the whole spike, CD4 TCRs peaked at regions 160-218 and 743-854. Donors were largely white British and mainly female; clonal diversity was possibly underestimated. Spike-specific TCR breadth and depth rose after two AZD1222 doses.

The source was peripheral blood, collected 28 days after the second AZD1222 dose. The V call is TRBV18, the J call TRBJ1-1; D is undetermined. This clonotype was sampled from an adult who received the AZD1222 COVID-19 vaccine. This CDR3 is CASSQLRDTEAFF. DNA for the CDR3: TGTGCCAGCTCACAGCTTAGGGACACTGAAGCTTTCTTT.